These T cell receptor beta chains were read from a single sample in a study of CD8+ T cells in alopecia areata. Clones were sequenced by immunoSEQ multiplex PCR, and TCRdb holds only the in-frame ones, with some missing. The sample shows 150,000 or so clones, roughly 44% of them seen only once. The sample was CD4+ T cells sorted from blood. Source of these receptors: a human donor with alopecia areata. The CDR3 runs from the conserved cysteine through the conserved F or W. The order of the fields is D gene, J gene, V gene, clone size, CDR3 DNA, CDR3 protein. The D gene is left open where the match is weak. Expanded clones get a size class; other rows say once, few or many, or leave the size out.

NA TRBJ1-2 TRBV19 NA TGTGCCAGCAATCCGGGACCAACAACTTACGGCTACACCTTC CASNPGPTTYGYTF
NA TRBJ2-1 TRBV7-9 few TGTGCCAGCAGCTTAGGCCAGGGTGTCTACAATGAGCAGTTCTTC CASSLGQGVYNEQFF
TRBD1 TRBJ1-1 TRBV6-5 NA TGTGCCAGCAGTTACCGACAGGGGCCTGAAGCTTTCTTT CASSYRQGPEAFF
TRBD2 TRBJ2-2 TRBV5-1 few TGCGCCAGCAGCTTGGTAGCGGGAGGACCCGGGGAGCTGTTTTTT CASSLVAGGPGELFF
TRBD1 TRBJ2-7 TRBV5-1 NA TGCGCCAGCAGCTTCACCGGGACAGGGGACTCCTACGAGCAGTACTTC CASSFTGTGDSYEQYF
NA TRBJ2-5 TRBV27 NA TGTGCCAGCAGGGACCCGGGTTTTGGGGAGACCCAGTACTTC CASRDPGFGETQYF
NA TRBJ2-5 TRBV12-5 once TGTGCTAGTGGTTTGGACAGGGACCAGACCCAGTACTTC CASGLDRDQTQYF
TRBD2 TRBJ2-3 TRBV27 NA TGTGCCAGCAGTTTGGTAGCGGGAAGGATGGCAGATACGCAGTATTTT CASSLVAGRMADTQYF
TRBD1 TRBJ2-5 TRBV2 NA TGTGCCAGCAGGAGGGACAGTCAAGAGACCCAGTACTTC CASRRDSQETQYF
NA TRBJ2-3 TRBV7-8 few TGTGCCAGCAGCTTAGCCCCAGAGGGCACAGATACGCAGTATTTT CASSLAPEGTDTQYF
NA TRBJ1-5 TRBV29-1 few TGCAGCGTTGGGGGGAGCAATCAGCCCCAGCATTTT CSVGGSNQPQHF
TRBD1 TRBJ2-3 TRBV7-9 NA TGTGCCAGCAGCTCGTCGACAGGGAGCCCTTATACGCAGTATTTT CASSSSTGSPYTQYF
NA TRBJ2-1 TRBV11-3 NA TGTGCCAGCAGCTTGCGACTAGAGGGCAATGAGCAGTTCTTC CASSLRLEGNEQFF
NA TRBJ2-1 TRBV29-1 NA TGCAGCGTTGTATCCTTGGGCGCCCCCTACAATGAGCAGTTCTTC CSVVSLGAPYNEQFF
TRBD1 TRBJ2-4 TRBV18 NA TGTGCCAGCTCACCTCCTGAGACGGGACAGGGAGGTTTTGGCAAAAACATTCAGTACTTC CASSPPETGQGGFGKNIQYF
NA TRBJ2-7 TRBV9 NA TGTGCCAGCAGCGTAGTAATGCGGGGAGAGCAGTACTTC CASSVVMRGEQYF
NA TRBJ2-1 TRBV2 NA TGTGCCAGCAGTCTAGTTGGGAATGAGCAGTTCTTC CASSLVGNEQFF
NA TRBJ2-2 TRBV5-1 NA TGCGCCAGCAGCTTGGCGAGACAGAACACCGGGGAGCTGTTTTTT CASSLARQNTGELFF
TRBD1 TRBJ2-7 TRBV10-3 NA TGTGCCATCAACTCGGACAGGGATACCTACGAGCAGTACTTC CAINSDRDTYEQYF
TRBD2 TRBJ2-2 TRBV30 NA TGTGCCTGGAGTAGAGGGACTATGGCCGGGGAGCTGTTTTTT CAWSRGTMAGELFF
NA TRBJ2-5 TRBV29-1 NA TGCAGCGTTGGGACCGTGGAGACCCAGTACTTC CSVGTVETQYF
NA TRBJ1-5 TRBV18 NA TGTGCCAGCTCACCACGGGCGGATCAGCCCCAGCATTTT CASSPRADQPQHF
TRBD1 TRBJ1-5 TRBV23-1 NA TGCGCCAGCAGTCAATTGGACCGACAGGGTTTCTTTAGTCAGCCCCAGCATTTT CASSQLDRQGFFSQPQHF
NA TRBJ1-1 TRBV9 NA TGTGCCAGCAGCGTAGGTGATCAATTGAACACTGAAGCTTTCTTT CASSVGDQLNTEAFF
NA TRBJ2-7 TRBV7-9 few TGTGCCAGCAGCTTCCGGGGCCACTCCTACGAGCAGTACTTC CASSFRGHSYEQYF
TRBD1 TRBJ2-3 TRBV7-7 once TGTGCTAGCAGCTTTACAGGGGGAGATACGCAGTATTTT CASSFTGGDTQYF
NA TRBJ2-1 TRBV5-1 few TGCGCCAGCAGTCGGGGGCATGGAGATGAGCAGTTCTTC CASSRGHGDEQFF
TRBD2 TRBJ2-1 TRBV28 NA TGTGCCAGCAGCCCGGGACTTCGGGAGGTATTCTTC CASSPGLREVFF
NA TRBJ2-1 TRBV18 NA TGTGCCAGCTCGCCTCAGATGAATGAGCAGTTCTTC CASSPQMNEQFF
TRBD1 TRBJ2-2 TRBV11-1 few TGTGCCAGCAGCTTAACACAGGGGGCAGTCACCGGGGAGCTGTTTTTT CASSLTQGAVTGELFF
NA TRBJ1-2 TRBV30 NA TGTGCCTGGAGTCGGATGTATGGCTACACCTTC CAWSRMYGYTF